This entry lists 3 T cell receptor beta chains sequenced from one sample in a study of cytomegalovirus exposure and HLA in healthy donors. The PCR had 60 Vbeta and 13 Jbeta primers. Here immunoSEQ multiplex PCR was the method, and the copy in TCRdb shows in-frame clones only, minus some. The profile shows some 200,000 clones, roughly 80% of them singletons. Source material: PBMCs. These receptors were obtained from a man aged 50 to 59 in good health and CMV-seronegative.

About this clone: At one end the junction does not follow the germline gene, possibly because of a read error. The sample holds other DNA sequences that translate to the same CDR3. This chain connects TRBV30 to TRBJ1-4; D perhaps matches TRBD1 (5 bases). The germline CDR1 and CDR2 sequences are GTSNPN and SVGIG (reference sequence). The CDR3 extends over 13 amino acids. Here the CDR3 reads CAWSVGGQEKLFF. The CDR3 DNA is TGTGCCTGGAGTGTGGGGGGTCAAGAAAAGCTGTTTTTT.

This clone was detected only a few times. J is TRBJ1-2 and V is TRBV6-5; D is undetermined. Trimming shortened V by 6 bases and J by 2 bases, and 10 bases separated the two germline ends. This CDR3 is 13 amino acids long. Germline V lookup: CDR1 MNHEY, CDR2 SVGAGI. DNA of the CDR3: TGTGCCAGCAGCCTGGGCCTGAACTATGGCTACACCTTC. The encoded protein is CASSLGLNYGYTF.

The V call is TRBV9, the J call TRBJ2-2; 8 nucleotides line up with TRBD2. Germline V gene data show CDR1 as SGDLS and CDR2 as YYNGEE. The V and J ends lost 2 bases and 7 bases, in that order; junction bases with no gene match: 10. The CDR3 is 16 amino acids. CDR3: CASSVLGGGVVGELFF. CDR3 in DNA: TGTGCCAGCAGCGTCCTCGGGGGGGGCGTAGTCGGGGAGCTGTTTTTT.